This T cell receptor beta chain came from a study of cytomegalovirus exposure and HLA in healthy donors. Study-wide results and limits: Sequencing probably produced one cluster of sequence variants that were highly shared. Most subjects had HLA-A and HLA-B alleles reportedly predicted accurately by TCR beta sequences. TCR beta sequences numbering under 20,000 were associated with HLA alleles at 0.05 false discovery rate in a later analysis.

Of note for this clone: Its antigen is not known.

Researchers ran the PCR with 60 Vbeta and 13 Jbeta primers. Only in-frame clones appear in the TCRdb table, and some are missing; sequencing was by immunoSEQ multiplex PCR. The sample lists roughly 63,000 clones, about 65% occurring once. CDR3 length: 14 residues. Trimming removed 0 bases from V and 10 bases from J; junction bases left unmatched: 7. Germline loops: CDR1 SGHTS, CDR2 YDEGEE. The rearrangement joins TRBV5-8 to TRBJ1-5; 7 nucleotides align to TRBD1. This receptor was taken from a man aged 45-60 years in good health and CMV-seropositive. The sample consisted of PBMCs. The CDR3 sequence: CASSLGRGRGPQHF. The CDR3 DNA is TGTGCCAGCAGCTTGGGGAGGGGGCGCGGACCCCAGCATTTT.